This paragraph reports one T cell receptor beta chain. The entry originates in a study of CD8 T cells in Susac syndrome. V was clipped by 11 bases and J by 4 bases, with 18 bases between them. The CDR3 has 13 amino acids. The V gene's germline CDR1 is SNHLY and CDR2 FYNNEI. Random-hexamer reverse transcription was applied to roughly 0.45 to 1 ug RNA. Amplification of TCR beta CDR3 used immunoSEQ multiplex PCR across 54 Vbeta and 13 Jbeta. TCRdb processed the immunoSEQ multiplex PCR reads anew with MiXCR; each CDR3 protein has one entry. The table lists roughly 150,000 distinct CDR3 sequences, 90% to 95% of them singletons.

The rearrangement joins TRBV2 to TRBJ2-7, with D possibly being TRBD1 or TRBD2 (5 bases each). Sequenced input: CD8+ T cells from PBMCs. The clonotype was recovered from a human donor with multiple sclerosis. The DNA for the CDR3 is TGTGCCGTGGGGGTCTCGGCCCAGTACGAGCAGTACTTC. Translation: CAVGVSAQYEQYF.